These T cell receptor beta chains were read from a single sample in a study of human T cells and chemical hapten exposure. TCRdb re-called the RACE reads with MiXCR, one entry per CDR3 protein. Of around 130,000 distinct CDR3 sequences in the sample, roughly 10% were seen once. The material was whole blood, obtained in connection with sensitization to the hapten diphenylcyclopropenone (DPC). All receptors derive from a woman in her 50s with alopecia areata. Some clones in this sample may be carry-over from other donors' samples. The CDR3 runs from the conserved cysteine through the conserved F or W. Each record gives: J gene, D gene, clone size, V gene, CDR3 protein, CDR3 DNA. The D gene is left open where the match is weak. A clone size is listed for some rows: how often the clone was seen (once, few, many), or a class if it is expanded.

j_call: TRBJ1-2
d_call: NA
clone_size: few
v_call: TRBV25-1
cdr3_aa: CASSEYKGDLYGYTF
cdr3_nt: TGTGCCAGCAGTGAATATAAGGGTGACCTCTATGGCTACACCTTC

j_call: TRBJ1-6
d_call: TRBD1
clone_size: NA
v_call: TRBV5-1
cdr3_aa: CASSLQGGSYNSPLHF
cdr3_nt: TGCGCCAGCAGCCTACAGGGGGGATCTTATAATTCACCCCTCCACTTT

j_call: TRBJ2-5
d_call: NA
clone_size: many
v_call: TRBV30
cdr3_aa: CAWSSAGRYQETQYF
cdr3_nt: TGTGCCTGGAGTTCGGCGGGACGGTACCAAGAGACCCAGTACTTC

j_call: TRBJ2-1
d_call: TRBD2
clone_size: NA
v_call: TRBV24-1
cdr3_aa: CATSGPIAGGPGEQFF
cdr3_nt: TGTGCCACCAGTGGCCCGATAGCGGGAGGGCCCGGTGAGCAGTTCTTC

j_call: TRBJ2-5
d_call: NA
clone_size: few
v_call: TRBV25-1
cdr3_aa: CASSRLETQYF
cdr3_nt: TGTGCCAGCAGTCGATTGGAGACCCAGTACTTC

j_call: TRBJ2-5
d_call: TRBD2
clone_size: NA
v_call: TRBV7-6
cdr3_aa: CASSLGAGAPETQYF
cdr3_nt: TGTGCCAGCAGCTTAGGAGCGGGAGCTCCGGAGACCCAGTACTTC

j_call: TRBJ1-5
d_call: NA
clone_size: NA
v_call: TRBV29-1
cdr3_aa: CSVRVRSNQPQHF
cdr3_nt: TGCAGCGTCAGGGTTCGGAGCAATCAGCCCCAGCATTTT

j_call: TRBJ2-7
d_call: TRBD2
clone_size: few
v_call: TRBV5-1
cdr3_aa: CASSGTSRIEQYF
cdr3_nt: TGCGCCAGCAGCGGGACTAGTCGTATTGAGCAGTACTTC

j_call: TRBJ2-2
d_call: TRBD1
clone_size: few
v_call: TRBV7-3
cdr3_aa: CASSLKGTASNTGELFF
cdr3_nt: TGTGCCAGCAGCTTAAAAGGGACAGCTTCGAACACCGGGGAGCTGTTTTTT

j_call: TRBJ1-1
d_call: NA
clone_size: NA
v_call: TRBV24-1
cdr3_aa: CATSGGAGETEAFF
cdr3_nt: TGTGCCACCAGTGGCGGGGCAGGGGAAACTGAAGCTTTCTTT

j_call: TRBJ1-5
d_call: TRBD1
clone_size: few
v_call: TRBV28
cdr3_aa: CASSTDRGHGGNQPQHF
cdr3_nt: TGTGCCAGCAGTACTGACAGGGGCCACGGTGGGAATCAGCCCCAGCATTTT

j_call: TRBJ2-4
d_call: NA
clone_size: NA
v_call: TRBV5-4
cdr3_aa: CTSNPRDLRIQYF
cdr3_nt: TGTACCAGCAACCCTCGGGACCTAAGGATTCAGTACTTC

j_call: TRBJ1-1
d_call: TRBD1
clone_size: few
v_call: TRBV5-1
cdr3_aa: CASSLAGGQGAANTEAFF
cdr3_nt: TGCGCCAGCAGCTTGGCCGGGGGACAGGGGGCAGCGAACACTGAAGCTTTCTTT

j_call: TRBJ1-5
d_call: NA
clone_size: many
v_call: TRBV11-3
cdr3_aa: CASSLDARGGPQHF
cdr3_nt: TGTGCCAGCAGCTTAGATGCGAGAGGGGGGCCCCAGCATTTT

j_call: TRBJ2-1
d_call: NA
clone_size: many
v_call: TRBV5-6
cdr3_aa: CASSPQLVRDEQFF
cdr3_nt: TGTGCCAGCAGCCCCCAACTAGTGCGGGATGAGCAGTTCTTC

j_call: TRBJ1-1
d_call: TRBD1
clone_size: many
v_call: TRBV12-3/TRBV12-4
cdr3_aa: CASSSDGTGNTEAFF
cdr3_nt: TGTGCCAGCAGTTCCGATGGGACAGGGAACACTGAAGCTTTCTTT

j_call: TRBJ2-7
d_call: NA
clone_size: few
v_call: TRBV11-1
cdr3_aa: CASSLASGYSYEQYF
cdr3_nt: TGTGCCAGCAGCTTAGCTAGCGGTTATTCCTACGAGCAGTACTTC

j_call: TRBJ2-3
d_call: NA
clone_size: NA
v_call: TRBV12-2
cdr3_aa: CASRLARAGSTDTQYF
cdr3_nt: TGTGCAAGTCGCTTAGCGCGGGCGGGGAGCACAGATACGCAGTATTTT

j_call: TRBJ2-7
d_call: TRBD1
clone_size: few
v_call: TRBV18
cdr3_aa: CASSPGQGDYEQYF
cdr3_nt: TGTGCCAGCTCACCGGGACAGGGTGACTACGAGCAGTACTTC

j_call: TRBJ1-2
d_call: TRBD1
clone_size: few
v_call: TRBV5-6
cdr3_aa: CASSFQQGADGYTF
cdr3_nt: TGTGCCAGCAGCTTCCAACAGGGGGCAGACGGCTACACCTTC

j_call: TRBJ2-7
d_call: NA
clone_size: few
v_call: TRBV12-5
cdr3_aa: CARIPLGGEQYF
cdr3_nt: TGTGCTAGAATTCCCTTGGGTGGCGAGCAGTACTTC

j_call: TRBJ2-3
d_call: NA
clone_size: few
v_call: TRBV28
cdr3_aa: CASSLVTRSTDTQYF
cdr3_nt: TGTGCCAGCAGTTTAGTCACGAGAAGCACAGATACGCAGTATTTT

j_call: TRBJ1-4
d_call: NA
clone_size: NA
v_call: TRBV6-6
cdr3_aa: CASSYPRPLRLDGSTNEKLFF
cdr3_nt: TGTGCCAGCAGTTACCCGCGACCACTGCGGTTAGACGGATCAACTAATGAAAAACTGTTTTTT

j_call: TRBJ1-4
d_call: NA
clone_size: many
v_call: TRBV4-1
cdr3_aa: CASSQAHRDLPATNEKLFF
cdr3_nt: TGCGCCAGCAGCCAAGCCCACAGGGACCTACCAGCAACTAATGAAAAACTGTTTTTT

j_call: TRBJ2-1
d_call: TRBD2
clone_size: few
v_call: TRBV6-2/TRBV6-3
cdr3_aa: CASTYGGLARNEQFF
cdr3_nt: TGTGCCAGCACCTACGGAGGACTAGCTCGTAATGAGCAGTTCTTC

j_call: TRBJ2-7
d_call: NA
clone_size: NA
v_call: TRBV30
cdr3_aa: CAWGGSSYEQYF
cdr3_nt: TGTGCCTGGGGGGGCAGCTCCTACGAGCAGTACTTC

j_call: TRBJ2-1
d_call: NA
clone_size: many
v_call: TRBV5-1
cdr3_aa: CASSLAVAETFEQFF
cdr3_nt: TGCGCCAGCAGCTTGGCGGTAGCGGAGACGTTTGAGCAGTTCTTC

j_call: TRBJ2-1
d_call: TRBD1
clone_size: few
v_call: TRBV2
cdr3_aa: CASAPGQSYNEQFF
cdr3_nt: TGTGCCAGCGCTCCGGGACAGAGTTACAATGAGCAGTTCTTC

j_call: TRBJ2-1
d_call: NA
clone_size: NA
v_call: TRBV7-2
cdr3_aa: CASSPNRVPYNEQFF
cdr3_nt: TGTGCCAGCAGCCCCAACAGGGTCCCCTACAATGAGCAGTTCTTC

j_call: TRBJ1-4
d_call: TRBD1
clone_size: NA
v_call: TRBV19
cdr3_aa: CASRQQGAMGLNEKLFF
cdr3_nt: TGTGCCAGTAGACAACAGGGGGCCATGGGCCTTAATGAAAAACTGTTTTTT

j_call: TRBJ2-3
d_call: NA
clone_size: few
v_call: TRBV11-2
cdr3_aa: CASSIPVRDTQYF
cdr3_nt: TGTGCCAGCAGCATACCCGTGCGGGATACGCAGTATTTT

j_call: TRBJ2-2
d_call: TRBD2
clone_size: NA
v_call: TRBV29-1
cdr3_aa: CSVRAGAGTGELFF
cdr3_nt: TGCAGCGTTCGGGCGGGAGCAGGTACCGGGGAGCTGTTTTTT

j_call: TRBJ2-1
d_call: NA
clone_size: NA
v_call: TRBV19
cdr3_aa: CASSVGPSPNEQFF
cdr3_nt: TGTGCCAGTAGTGTAGGTCCTAGCCCAAATGAGCAGTTCTTC

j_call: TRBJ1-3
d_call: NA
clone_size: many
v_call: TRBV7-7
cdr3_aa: CASSAGHPGDTIYF
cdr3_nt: TGTGCTAGCAGCGCGGGACACCCCGGGGACACCATATATTTT

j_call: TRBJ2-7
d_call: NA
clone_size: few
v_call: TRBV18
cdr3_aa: CASSPSRDSYEQYF
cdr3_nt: TGTGCCAGCTCACCATCTAGGGATTCCTACGAGCAGTACTTC

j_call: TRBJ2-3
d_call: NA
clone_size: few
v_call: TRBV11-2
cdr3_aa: CASSLDVRDTQYF
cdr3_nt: TGTGCCAGCAGCTTAGACGTCAGGGATACGCAGTATTTT

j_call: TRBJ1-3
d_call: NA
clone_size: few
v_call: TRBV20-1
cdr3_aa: CSVFAGGAGNTIYF
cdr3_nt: TGCAGTGTCTTTGCGGGGGGCGCTGGAAACACCATATATTTT

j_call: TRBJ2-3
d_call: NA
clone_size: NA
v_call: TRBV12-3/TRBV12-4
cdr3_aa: CASSYPGLNTQYF
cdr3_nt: TGTGCCAGCAGTTACCCGGGACTCAATACGCAGTATTTT

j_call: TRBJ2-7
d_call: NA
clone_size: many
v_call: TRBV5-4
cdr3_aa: CASSLGGVVEQYF
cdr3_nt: TGTGCCAGCAGCCTGGGTGGGGTGGTGGAGCAGTACTTC

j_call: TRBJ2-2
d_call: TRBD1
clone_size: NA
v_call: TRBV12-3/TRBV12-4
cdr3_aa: CASSLGGQGFTGELFF
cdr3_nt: TGTGCCAGCAGTTTAGGGGGACAGGGCTTCACCGGGGAGCTGTTTTTT